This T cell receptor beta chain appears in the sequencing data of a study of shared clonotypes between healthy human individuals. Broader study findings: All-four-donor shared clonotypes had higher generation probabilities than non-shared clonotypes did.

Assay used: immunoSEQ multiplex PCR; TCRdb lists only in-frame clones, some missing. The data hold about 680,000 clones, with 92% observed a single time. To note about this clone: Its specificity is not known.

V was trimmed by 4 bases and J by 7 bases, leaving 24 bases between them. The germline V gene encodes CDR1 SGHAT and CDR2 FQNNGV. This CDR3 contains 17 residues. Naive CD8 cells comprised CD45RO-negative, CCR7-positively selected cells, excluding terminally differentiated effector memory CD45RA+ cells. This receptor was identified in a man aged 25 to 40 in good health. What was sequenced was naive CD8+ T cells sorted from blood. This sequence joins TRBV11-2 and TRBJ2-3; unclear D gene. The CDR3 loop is CASSSRPGSSLPNTQYF. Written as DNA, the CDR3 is TGTGCCAGCAGCTCCCGCCCCGGGTCATCACTACCAAATACGCAGTATTTT.